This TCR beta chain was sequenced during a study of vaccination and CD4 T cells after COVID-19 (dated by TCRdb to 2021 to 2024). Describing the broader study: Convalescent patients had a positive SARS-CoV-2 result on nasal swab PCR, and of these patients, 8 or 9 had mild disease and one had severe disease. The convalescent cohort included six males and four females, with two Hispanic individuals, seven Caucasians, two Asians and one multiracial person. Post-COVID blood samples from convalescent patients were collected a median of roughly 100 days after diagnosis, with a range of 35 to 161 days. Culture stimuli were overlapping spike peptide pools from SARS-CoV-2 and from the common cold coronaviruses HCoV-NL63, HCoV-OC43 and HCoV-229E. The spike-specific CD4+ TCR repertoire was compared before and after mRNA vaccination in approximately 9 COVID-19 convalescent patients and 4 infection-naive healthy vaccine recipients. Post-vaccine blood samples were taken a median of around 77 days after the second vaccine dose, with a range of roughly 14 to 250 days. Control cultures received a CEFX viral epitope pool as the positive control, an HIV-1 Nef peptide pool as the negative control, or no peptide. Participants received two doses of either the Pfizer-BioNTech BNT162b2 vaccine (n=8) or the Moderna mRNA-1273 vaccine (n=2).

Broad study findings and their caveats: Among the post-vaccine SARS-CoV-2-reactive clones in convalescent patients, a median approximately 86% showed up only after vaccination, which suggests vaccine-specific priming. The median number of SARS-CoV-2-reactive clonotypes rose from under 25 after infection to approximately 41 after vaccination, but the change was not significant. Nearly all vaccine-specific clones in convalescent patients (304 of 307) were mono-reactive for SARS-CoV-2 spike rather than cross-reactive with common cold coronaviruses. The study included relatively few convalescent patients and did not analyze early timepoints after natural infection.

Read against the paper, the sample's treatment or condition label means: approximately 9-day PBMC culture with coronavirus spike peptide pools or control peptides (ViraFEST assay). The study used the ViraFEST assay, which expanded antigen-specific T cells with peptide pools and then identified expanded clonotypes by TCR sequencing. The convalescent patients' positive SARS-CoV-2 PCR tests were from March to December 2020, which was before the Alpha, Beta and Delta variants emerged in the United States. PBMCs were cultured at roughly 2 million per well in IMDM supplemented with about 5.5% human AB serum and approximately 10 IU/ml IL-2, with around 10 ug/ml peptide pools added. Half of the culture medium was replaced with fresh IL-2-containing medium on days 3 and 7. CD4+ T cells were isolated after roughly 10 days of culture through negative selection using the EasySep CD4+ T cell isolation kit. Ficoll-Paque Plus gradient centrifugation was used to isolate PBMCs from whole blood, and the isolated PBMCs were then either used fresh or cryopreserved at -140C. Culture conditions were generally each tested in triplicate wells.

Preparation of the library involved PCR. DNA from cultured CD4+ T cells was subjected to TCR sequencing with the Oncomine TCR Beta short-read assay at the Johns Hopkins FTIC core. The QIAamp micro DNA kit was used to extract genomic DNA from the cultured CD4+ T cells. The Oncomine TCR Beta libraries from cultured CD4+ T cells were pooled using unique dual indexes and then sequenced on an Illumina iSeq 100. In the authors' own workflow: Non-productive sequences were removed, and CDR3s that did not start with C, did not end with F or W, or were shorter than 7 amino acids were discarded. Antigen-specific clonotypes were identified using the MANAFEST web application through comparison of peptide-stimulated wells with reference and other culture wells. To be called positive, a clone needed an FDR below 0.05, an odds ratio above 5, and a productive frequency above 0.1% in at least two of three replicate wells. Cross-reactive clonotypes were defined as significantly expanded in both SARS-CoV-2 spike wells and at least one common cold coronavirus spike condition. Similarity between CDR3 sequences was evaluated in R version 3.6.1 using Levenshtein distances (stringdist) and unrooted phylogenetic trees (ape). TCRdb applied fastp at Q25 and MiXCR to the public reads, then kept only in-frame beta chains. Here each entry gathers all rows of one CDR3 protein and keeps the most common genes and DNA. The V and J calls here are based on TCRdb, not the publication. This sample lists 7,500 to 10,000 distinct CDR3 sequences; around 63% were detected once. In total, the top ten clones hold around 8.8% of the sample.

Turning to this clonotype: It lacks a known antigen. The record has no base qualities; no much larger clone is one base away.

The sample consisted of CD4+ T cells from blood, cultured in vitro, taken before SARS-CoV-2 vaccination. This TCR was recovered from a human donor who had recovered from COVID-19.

The nucleotide sequence reads as follows: TGCAGTGCTAGTTTGGTTTTGGCAGGGGCCGGCTCCTATAATTCACCCCTCCACTTT. It is translated as CSASLVLAGAGSYNSPLHF. The chain was built from TRBV20-1 and TRBJ1-6; the D region possibly corresponds to TRBD1 (6 bases align). V sheds 3 bases and J sheds 0 bases, leaving 21 bases between their ends. Based on the germline V gene (reference sequence), the CDR1 and CDR2 sequences are DFQATT and SNEGSKA. Counted from cysteine to phenylalanine, this CDR3 has 19 amino acids. Of all the DNA, just the CDR3 is kept, 57 bases in frame from base 1.